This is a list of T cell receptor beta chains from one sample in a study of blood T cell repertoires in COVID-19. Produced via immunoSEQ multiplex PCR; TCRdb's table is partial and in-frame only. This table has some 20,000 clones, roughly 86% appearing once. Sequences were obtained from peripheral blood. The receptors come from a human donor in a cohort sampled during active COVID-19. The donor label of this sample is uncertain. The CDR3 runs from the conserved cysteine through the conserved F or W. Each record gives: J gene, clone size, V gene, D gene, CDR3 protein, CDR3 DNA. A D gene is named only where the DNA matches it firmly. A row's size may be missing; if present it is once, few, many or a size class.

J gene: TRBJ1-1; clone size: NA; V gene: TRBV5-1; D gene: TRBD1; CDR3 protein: CASSVDRGPTGDTEAFF; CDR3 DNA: TGCGCCAGCAGCGTCGACAGGGGGCCAACGGGGGACACTGAAGCTTTCTTT
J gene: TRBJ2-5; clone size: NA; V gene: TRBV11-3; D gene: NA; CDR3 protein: CASSLGGRVSETQYF; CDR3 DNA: TGTGCCAGCAGCTTAGGTGGCAGGGTATCAGAGACCCAGTACTTC
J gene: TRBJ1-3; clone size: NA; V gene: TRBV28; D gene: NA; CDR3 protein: CASSLSGAGNTIYF; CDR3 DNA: TGTGCCAGCAGTTTATCGGGGGCTGGAAACACCATATATTTT
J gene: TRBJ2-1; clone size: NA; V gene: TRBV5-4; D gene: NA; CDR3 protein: CASSYRDQGSNEQFF; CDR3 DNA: TGTGCCAGCAGTTACCGGGACCAGGGGTCGAATGAGCAGTTCTTC
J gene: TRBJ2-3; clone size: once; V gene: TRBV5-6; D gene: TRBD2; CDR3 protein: CASSSGLLTDTQYF; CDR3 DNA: TGTGCCAGCAGCTCGGGACTACTCACAGATACGCAGTATTTT
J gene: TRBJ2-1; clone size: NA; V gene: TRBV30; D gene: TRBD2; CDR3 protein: CAWSQAGAYNEQFF; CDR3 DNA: TGTGCCTGGAGTCAAGCGGGGGCCTACAATGAGCAGTTCTTC
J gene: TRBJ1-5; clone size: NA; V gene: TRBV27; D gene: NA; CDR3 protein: CASSPNGQPNQPQHF; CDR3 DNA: TGTGCCAGCAGTCCGAACGGACAGCCTAATCAGCCCCAGCATTTT
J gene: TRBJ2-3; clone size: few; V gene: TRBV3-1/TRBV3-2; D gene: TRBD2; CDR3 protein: CASSPWIAGSTDTQYF; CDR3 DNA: TGTGCCAGCAGCCCTTGGATAGCGGGGTCCACAGATACGCAGTATTTT
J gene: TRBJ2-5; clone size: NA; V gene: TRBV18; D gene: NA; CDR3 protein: CASSPLRDFQETQYF; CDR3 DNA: TGTGCCAGCTCACCACTGCGGGACTTCCAAGAGACCCAGTACTTC
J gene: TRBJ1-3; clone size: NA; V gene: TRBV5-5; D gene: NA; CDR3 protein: CASSPLGLYSGNTIYF; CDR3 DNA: TGTGCCAGCAGCCCCTTGGGGCTGTACTCTGGAAACACCATATATTTT
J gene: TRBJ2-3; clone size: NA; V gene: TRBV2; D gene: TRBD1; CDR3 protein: CASNRGGSGGDTQYF; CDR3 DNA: TGTGCCAGCAACAGGGGTGGGAGCGGAGGAGATACGCAGTATTTT
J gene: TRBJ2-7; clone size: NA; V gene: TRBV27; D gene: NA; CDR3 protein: CASSLRERYEQYF; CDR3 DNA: TGTGCCAGCAGTTTACGGGAGAGATACGAGCAGTACTTC
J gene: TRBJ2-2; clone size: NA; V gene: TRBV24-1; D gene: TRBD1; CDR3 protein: CATSEAPGQSNTGELFF; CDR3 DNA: TGTGCCACCAGTGAAGCTCCGGGACAGTCGAACACCGGGGAGCTGTTTTTT
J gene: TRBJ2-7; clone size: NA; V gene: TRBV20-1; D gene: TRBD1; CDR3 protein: CSGQGDYEQYF; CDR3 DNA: TGCAGTGGACAGGGCGACTACGAGCAGTACTTC
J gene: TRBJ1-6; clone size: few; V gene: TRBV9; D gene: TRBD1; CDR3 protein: CASSVGAGGYNSPLHF; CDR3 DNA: TGTGCCAGCAGCGTAGGAGCAGGGGGCTATAATTCACCCCTCCACTTT
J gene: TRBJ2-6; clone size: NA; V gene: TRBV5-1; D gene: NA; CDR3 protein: CASSLAGWMQANVLTF; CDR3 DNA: TGCGCCAGCAGCTTGGCCGGGTGGATGCAGGCCAACGTCCTGACTTTC
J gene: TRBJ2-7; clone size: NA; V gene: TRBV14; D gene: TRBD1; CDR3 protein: CASSQGESTGGWYEQYF; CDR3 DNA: TGTGCCAGCAGCCAAGGAGAAAGTACAGGGGGTTGGTACGAGCAGTACTTC
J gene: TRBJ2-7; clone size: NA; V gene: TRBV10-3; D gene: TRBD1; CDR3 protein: CAISEFPPTTGLFSYEQYF; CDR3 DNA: TGTGCCATCAGTGAGTTCCCCCCTACGACAGGGCTATTTTCCTACGAGCAGTACTTC
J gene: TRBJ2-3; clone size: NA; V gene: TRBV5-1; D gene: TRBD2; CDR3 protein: CASSSGLDGTDTQYF; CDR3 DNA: TGCGCCAGCAGCTCTGGACTAGATGGCACAGATACGCAGTATTTT
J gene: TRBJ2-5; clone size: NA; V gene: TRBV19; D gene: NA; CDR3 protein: CASSRMDGGETQYF; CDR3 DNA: TGTGCCAGTAGCCGTATGGACGGAGGGGAGACCCAGTACTTC
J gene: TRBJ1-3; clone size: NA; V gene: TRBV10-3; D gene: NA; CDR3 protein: CAIRGSLSGNTIYF; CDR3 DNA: TGTGCCATCCGAGGCAGTCTCTCTGGAAACACCATATATTTT
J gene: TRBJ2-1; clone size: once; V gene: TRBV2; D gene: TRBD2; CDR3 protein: CASSATSFFYNEQFF; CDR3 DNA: TGTGCCAGCAGTGCGACTAGCTTCTTCTACAATGAGCAGTTCTTC
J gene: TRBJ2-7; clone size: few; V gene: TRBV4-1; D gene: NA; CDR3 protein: CASSQDRGSYEQYF; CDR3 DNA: TGCGCCAGCAGCCAAGATAGAGGGTCCTACGAGCAGTACTTC
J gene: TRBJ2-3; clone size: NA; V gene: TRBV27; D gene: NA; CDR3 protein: CASSPSMATQYF; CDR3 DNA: TGTGCCAGCAGCCCAAGTATGGCTACGCAGTATTTT
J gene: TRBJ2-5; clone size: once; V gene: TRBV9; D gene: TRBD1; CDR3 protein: CASSGGQGAGETQYF; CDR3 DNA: TGTGCCAGCAGCGGGGGACAGGGGGCAGGTGAGACCCAGTACTTC
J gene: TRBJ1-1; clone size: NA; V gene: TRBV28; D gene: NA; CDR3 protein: CASSLLQGEAFF; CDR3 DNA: TGTGCCAGCAGTTTACTGCAGGGTGAAGCTTTCTTT
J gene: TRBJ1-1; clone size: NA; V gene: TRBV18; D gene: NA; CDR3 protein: CASSLLHRSGNTEAFF; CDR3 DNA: TGTGCCAGCTCACTACTCCACCGGTCGGGGAACACTGAAGCTTTCTTT
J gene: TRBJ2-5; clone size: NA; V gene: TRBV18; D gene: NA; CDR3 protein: CASSSGQETQYF; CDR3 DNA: TGTGCCAGCTCATCCGGACAGGAGACCCAGTACTTC
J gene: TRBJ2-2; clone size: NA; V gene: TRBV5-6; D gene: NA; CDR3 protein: CASSQPRGRFTGELFF; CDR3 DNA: TGTGCCAGCAGCCAACCGCGGGGGCGCTTCACCGGGGAGCTGTTTTTT
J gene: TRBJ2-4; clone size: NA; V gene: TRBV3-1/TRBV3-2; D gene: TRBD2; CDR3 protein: CASSQGAVRGDIQYF; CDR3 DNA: TGTGCCAGCAGCCAAGGGGCTGTCCGGGGGGACATTCAGTACTTC
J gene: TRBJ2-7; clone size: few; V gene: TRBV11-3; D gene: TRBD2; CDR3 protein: CASSPLSGREFSYEQYF; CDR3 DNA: TGTGCCAGCAGCCCTCTTAGCGGGAGGGAGTTCTCCTACGAGCAGTACTTC
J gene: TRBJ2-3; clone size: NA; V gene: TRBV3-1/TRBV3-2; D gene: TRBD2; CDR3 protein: CASSHSSGSTDTQYF; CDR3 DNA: TGTGCCAGCAGCCACTCTAGCGGGAGCACAGATACGCAGTATTTT